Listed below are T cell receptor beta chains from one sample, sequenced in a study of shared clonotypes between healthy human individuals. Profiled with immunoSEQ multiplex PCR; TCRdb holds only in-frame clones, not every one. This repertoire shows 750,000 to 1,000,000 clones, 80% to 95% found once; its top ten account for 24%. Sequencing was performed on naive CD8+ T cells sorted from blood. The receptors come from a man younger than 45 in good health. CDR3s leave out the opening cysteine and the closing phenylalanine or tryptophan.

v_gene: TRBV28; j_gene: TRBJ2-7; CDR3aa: ASSFPGPVNEQY
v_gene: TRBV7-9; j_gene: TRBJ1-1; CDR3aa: ASSFFPGTINEAF
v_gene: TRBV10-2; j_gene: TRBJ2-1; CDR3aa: ASESGHIEQF
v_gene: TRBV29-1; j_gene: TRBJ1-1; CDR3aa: SVEGGSLGDTEAF
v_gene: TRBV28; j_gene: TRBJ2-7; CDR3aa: ASVGFRDYEQY
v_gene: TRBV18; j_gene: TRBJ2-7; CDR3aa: ASSPPQGGWYEQY
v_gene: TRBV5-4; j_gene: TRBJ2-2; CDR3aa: ASSRPGTRDTGELF
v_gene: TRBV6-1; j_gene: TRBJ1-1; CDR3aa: ASSRPLNTEAF
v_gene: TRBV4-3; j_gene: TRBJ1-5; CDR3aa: ASSQDGDFSNQPQH
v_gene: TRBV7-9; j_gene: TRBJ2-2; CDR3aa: ASSSSGPGELF
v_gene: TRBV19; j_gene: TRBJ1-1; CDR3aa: ASSISASAGSTEAF
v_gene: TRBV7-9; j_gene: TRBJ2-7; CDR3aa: AESSGSSYEQY
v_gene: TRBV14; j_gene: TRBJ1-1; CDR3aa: ASSSRVSGNTEAF
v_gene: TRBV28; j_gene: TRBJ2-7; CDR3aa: ASSALAGDSYEQY
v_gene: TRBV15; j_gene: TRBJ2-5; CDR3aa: ATSRDRRSQGTETQY
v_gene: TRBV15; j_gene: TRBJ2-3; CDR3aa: ATSPVPADTQY
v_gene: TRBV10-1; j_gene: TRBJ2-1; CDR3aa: ASSDSRLYNEQF
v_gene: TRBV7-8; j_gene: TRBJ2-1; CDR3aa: ASSGRTSGRLEQF
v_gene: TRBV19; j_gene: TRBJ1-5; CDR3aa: ASSIPRGNNQPQH
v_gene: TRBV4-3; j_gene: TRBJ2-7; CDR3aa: ASSQEALGYEQY
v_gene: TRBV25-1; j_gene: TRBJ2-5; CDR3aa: ASSERRGVETQY
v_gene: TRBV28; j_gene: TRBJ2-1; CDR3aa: ASSPGLVAYNEQF
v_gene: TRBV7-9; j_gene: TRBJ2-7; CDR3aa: ASSFRGHYEQY
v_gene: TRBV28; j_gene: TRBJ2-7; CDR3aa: ASSLGAGSGPSEQY
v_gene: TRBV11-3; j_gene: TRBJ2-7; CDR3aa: ASSYRDAYYEQY
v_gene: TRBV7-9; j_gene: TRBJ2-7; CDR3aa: ASSPAGGDFSYEQY
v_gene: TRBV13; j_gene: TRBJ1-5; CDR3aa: ASSLTGGGQPQH
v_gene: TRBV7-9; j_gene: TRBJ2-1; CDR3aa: ASSPTPGQGTYNEQF
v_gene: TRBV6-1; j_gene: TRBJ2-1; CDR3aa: ASSGGLGYNEQF
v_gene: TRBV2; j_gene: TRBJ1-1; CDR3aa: ASSDSRNTEAF
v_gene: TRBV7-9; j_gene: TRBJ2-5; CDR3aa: ASSSPTAQGGETQY
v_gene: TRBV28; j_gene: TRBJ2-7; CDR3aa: ASSRTVLPYEQY
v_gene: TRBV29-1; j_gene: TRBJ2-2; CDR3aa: SVDPGTGVDGELF
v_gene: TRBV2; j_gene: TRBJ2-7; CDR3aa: ASSEAAGRYNYEQY
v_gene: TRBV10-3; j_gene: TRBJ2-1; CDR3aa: AISEGTSGSNEQF
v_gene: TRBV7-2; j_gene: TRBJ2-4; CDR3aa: ASSPGQGFKNIQY
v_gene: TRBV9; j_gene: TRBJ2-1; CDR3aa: ASSVGSFHNEQF
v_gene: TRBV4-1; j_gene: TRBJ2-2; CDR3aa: ASSGRQVTGELF
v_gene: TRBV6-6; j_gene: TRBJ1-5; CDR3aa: ASSYRPSEPQH
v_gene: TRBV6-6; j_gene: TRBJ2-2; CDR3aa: ASSFQLEGGTGELF
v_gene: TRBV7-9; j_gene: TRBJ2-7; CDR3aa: ASSSGTGVAYEQY
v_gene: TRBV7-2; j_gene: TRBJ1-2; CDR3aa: ASSFWGSGYGYT
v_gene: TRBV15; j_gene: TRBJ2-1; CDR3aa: ATSTLGASGEQF
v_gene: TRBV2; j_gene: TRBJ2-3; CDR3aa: ASSVPIDRDTTDTQY
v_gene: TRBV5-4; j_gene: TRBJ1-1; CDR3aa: ASSQLQGITEAF
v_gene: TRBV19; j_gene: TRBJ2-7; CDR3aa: ASRGLAQNEQY
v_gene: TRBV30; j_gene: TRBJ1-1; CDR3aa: AWGQGRGTEAF
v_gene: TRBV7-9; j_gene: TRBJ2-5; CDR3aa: ASSRSAQY
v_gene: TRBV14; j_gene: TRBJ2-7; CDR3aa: ASISAGGNEQY
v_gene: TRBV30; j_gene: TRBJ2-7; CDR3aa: AWRETGISYEQY
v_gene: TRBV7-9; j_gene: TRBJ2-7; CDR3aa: ASVSRDADWQY
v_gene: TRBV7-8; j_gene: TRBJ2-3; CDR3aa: ASSLGAMGRPSTDTQY
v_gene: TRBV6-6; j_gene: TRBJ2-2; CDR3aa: ASSYSRRPLDGELF
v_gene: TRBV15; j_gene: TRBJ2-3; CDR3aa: ATSRDTGEPQERLAGRTDTQY